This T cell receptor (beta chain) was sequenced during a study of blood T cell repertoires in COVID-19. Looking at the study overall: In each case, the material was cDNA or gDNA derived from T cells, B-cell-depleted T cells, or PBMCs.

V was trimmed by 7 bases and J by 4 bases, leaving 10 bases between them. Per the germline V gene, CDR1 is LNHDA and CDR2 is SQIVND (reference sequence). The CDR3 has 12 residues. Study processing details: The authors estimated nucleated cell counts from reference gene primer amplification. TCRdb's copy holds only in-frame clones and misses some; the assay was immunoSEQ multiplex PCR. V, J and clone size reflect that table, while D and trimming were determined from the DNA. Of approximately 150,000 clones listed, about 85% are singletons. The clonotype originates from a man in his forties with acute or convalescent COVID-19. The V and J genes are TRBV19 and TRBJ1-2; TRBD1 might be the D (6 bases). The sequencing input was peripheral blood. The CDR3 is CASTPQGYGYTF. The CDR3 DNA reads TGTGCCAGTACCCCACAGGGCTATGGCTACACCTTC.